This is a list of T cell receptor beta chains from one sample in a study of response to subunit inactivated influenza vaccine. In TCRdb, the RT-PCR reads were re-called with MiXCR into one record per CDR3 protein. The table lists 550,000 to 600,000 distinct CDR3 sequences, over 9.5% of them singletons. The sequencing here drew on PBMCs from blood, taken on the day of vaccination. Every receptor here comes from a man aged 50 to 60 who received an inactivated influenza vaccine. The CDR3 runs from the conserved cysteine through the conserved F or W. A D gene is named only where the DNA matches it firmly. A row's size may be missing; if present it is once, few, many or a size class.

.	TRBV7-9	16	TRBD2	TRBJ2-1	CASSPRLAGAYKEQFF	TGTGCCAGCAGCCCTCGACTAGCGGGGGCGTACAAAGAGCAGTTCTTC
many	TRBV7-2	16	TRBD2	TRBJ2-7	CASSSAGAGGSYEQYF	TGTGCCAGCAGCTCGGCTGGGGCGGGAGGTTCCTACGAGCAGTACTTC
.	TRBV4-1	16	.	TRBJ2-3	CASTPFVEGKTDTQYF	TGCGCCAGCACCCCGTTCGTTGAGGGAAAGACAGATACGCAGTATTTT
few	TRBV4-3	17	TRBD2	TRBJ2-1	CASSQVLAGGGYNEQFF	TGCGCCAGCAGCCAAGTTCTAGCGGGAGGGGGCTACAATGAGCAGTTCTTC
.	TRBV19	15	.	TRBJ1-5	CASSISEQVNQPQHF	TGTGCCAGTAGTATATCCGAACAGGTCAATCAGCCCCAGCATTTT
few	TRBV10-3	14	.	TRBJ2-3	CAISGTREADTQYF	TGTGCCATCAGTGGGACCAGAGAGGCAGATACGCAGTATTTT
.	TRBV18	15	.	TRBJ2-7	CASSPRQVVPYEQYF	TGTGCCAGCTCACCACGACAGGTGGTTCCCTACGAGCAGTACTTC
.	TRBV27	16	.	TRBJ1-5	CASSPVAPYSNQPQHF	TGTGCCAGCAGCCCCGTGGCCCCATATAGCAATCAGCCCCAGCATTTT
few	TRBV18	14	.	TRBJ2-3	CASSSTTSTDTQYF	TGTGCCAGCTCATCGACAACTAGCACAGATACGCAGTATTTT
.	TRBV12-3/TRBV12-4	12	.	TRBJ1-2	CASSNNNYGYTF	TGTGCCAGCAGCAATAACAACTATGGCTACACCTTC
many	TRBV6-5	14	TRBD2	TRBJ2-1	CASSTSGAINEQFF	TGTGCCAGCAGTACTAGCGGGGCGATCAATGAGCAGTTCTTC
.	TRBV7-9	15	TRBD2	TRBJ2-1	CASSLVREKENEQFF	TGTGCCAGCAGCTTAGTGCGGGAGAAGGAAAATGAGCAGTTCTTC
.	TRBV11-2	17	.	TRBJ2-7	CATRRGGAGKRFYEQYF	TGTGCCACAAGGAGGGGGGGGGCCGGAAAACGTTTCTACGAGCAGTACTTC
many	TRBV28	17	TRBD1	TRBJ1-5	CASSIQARTGVGQPQHF	TGTGCCAGCAGCATACAAGCAAGGACAGGAGTCGGACAGCCCCAGCATTTT
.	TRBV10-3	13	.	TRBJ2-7	CAISEQGVGEQYF	TGTGCCATCAGTGAACAGGGTGTCGGCGAGCAGTACTTC
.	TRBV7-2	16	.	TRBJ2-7	CASSLGGQLLSYEQYF	TGTGCCAGCAGCTTAGGAGGACAGTTACTCTCCTACGAGCAGTACTTC
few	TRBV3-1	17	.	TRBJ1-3	CASSQLSGASSGNTIYF	TGTGCCAGCAGCCAATTATCAGGTGCCAGCTCTGGAAACACCATATATTTT
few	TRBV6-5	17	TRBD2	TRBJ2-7	CASSSTSLSPKLYEQYF	TGTGCCAGCAGTTCGACTAGCTTATCGCCCAAACTCTACGAGCAGTACTTC
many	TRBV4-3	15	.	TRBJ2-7	CASSQETTVWYEQYF	TGCGCCAGCAGCCAAGAGACCACAGTTTGGTACGAGCAGTACTTC
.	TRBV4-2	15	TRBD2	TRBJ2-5	CASSQDRRGQETQYF	TGTGCCAGCAGCCAAGATCGGCGGGGGCAAGAGACCCAGTACTTC
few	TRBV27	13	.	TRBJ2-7	CASSHRVGYEQYF	TGTGCCAGCAGCCACAGGGTGGGCTACGAGCAGTACTTC
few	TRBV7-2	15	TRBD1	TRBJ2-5	CASKLQGALTETQYF	TGTGCCAGCAAATTACAGGGGGCGCTTACAGAGACCCAGTACTTC
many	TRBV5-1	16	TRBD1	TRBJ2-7	CASSLYSQGATYEQYF	TGCGCCAGCAGCTTGTATTCCCAGGGGGCTACCTACGAGCAGTACTTC
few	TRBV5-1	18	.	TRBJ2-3	CASRLRAPAGVLTDTQYF	TGCGCCAGCAGATTGAGGGCGCCGGCAGGGGTGCTCACAGATACGCAGTATTTT
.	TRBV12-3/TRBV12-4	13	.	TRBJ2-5	CASSLSEAETQYF	TGTGCCAGCAGTTTAAGTGAAGCGGAGACCCAGTACTTC
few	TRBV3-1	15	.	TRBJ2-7	CASSQGLAPFYEQYF	TGTGCCAGCAGCCAGGGTCTAGCGCCCTTCTACGAGCAGTACTTC
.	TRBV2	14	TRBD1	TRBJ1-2	CASRRQGKDYGYTF	TGTGCCAGCAGAAGACAGGGCAAAGACTATGGCTACACCTTC
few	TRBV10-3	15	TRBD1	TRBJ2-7	CAISKTETGGDEQYF	TGTGCCATCAGTAAGACCGAGACAGGGGGCGACGAGCAGTACTTC
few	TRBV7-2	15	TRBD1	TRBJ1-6	CASSLGTGNNSPLHF	TGTGCCAGCAGCTTAGGGACAGGGAACAATTCACCCCTCCACTTT
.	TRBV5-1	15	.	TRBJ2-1	CASYNGDRSYNEQFF	TGCGCCAGCTATAACGGGGACCGTTCCTACAATGAGCAGTTCTTC
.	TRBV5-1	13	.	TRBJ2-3	CASSLGALDTQYF	TGCGCCAGCAGCTTGGGGGCCCTGGATACGCAGTATTTT
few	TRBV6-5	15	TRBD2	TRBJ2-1	CASKTSALLYNEQFF	TGTGCCAGCAAGACTAGCGCCCTACTCTACAATGAGCAGTTCTTC
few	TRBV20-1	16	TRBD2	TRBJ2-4	CSAGLAGMGAKNIQYF	TGCAGTGCCGGACTAGCGGGGATGGGGGCCAAAAACATTCAGTACTTC
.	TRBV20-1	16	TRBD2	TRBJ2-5	CSARDLLAGDLETQYF	TGCAGTGCTAGAGATTTACTAGCGGGAGACCTGGAGACCCAGTACTTC
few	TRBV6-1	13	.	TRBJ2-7	CASSEGRSYEQYF	TGTGCCAGCAGTGAGGGACGCTCCTACGAGCAGTACTTC
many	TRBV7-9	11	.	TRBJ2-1	CASSLEDEQFF	TGTGCCAGCAGCTTAGAGGATGAGCAGTTCTTC
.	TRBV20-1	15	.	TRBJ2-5	CSARGRKGRGETQYF	TGCAGTGCTAGAGGGCGTAAGGGAAGAGGGGAGACCCAGTACTTC
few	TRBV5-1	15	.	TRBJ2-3	CASRGYRGYRDTQYF	TGCGCCAGCAGGGGGTATCGCGGGTATCGAGATACGCAGTATTTT
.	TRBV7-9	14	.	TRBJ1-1	CASSPTKTVTEAFF	TGTGCCAGCAGCCCCACAAAGACTGTTACTGAAGCTTTCTTT
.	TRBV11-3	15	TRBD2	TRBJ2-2	CASSSWTSDTGELFF	TGTGCCAGCAGCTCCTGGACTAGCGATACCGGGGAGCTGTTTTTT
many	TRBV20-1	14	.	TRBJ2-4	CSARGGRERDIQYF	TGCAGTGCTAGAGGAGGGAGAGAGAGGGACATTCAGTACTTC
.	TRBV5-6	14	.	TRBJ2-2	CASRPRGYTGELFF	TGTGCCAGTAGACCCCGGGGATACACCGGGGAGCTGTTTTTT
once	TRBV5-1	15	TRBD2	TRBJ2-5	CASSLATTSGETQYF	TGCGCCAGCAGCTTGGCAACGACTAGCGGAGAGACCCAGTACTTC
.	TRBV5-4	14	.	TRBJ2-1	CASSLAGGKEEQFF	TGTGCCAGCAGCTTGGCGGGCGGGAAGGAGGAGCAGTTCTTC
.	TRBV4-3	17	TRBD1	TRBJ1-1	CASSQDYGTGGRAEAFF	TGCGCCAGCAGCCAAGATTACGGGACAGGGGGTCGGGCTGAAGCTTTCTTT
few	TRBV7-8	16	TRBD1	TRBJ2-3	CASSRTGTGVTDTQYF	TGTGCCAGCAGCCGGACCGGGACAGGGGTTACAGATACGCAGTATTTT
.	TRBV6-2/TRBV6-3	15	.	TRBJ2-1	CASSRPGTVNNEQFF	TGTGCCAGCAGTAGGCCCGGGACGGTTAACAATGAGCAGTTCTTC